The rows below give T cell receptor beta chains drawn from one sample of a study of response to subunit inactivated influenza vaccine. TCRdb used MiXCR to reprocess the RT-PCR reads, holding one entry per CDR3 protein. The sample shows about 700,000 distinct CDR3 sequences, approximately 15% of them seen only once. Source: PBMCs from blood, taken less than 15 days before vaccination. The receptors were sampled from a man in his fifties or sixties who received an inactivated influenza vaccine. CDR3s include the opening cysteine and the closing phenylalanine or tryptophan. Each record gives: clone size, D gene, V gene, J gene, CDR3 DNA, CDR3 protein. A D gene is named only where the DNA matches it firmly. Not all rows give a size; the values are once, few, many and, for expanded clones, a class.

-	-	TRBV4-3	TRBJ1-6	TGCGCCAGCAGCCAAGAAGTCGGGGGCGGAAATTCACCCCTCCACTTT	CASSQEVGGGNSPLHF
many	-	TRBV2	TRBJ2-7	TGTGCCAGCAGCGTCGCCTACGAGCAGTACTTC	CASSVAYEQYF
-	TRBD2	TRBV6-2/TRBV6-3	TRBJ2-2	TGTGCTAGCAGTTACTCATCGGGACTAGCGGTCTCCTTGGCCGGGGAGCTGTTTTTT	CASSYSSGLAVSLAGELFF
few	-	TRBV5-1	TRBJ2-1	TGCGCCAGCAGCTTGGCCCCAGGGAACTCCTACAATGAGCAGTTCTTC	CASSLAPGNSYNEQFF
many	-	TRBV10-3	TRBJ2-5	TGTGCCATCAGTGAGCAGGAGGGCTACGAGACCCAGTACTTC	CAISEQEGYETQYF
few	TRBD1	TRBV7-2	TRBJ1-2	TGTGCCAGCAGCCCAGTCATATGGGACAGGGCGAATGGCTACACCTTC	CASSPVIWDRANGYTF
few	TRBD1	TRBV5-1	TRBJ2-6	TGCGCCAGCAGCCAACAGGGGATTGGATCTTTTGGGGCCAACGTCCTGACTTTC	CASSQQGIGSFGANVLTF
-	-	TRBV6-1	TRBJ1-3	TGTGCCAGCACTAAGGGGACGGTGAGCTCTGGAAACACCATATATTTT	CASTKGTVSSGNTIYF
few	TRBD1	TRBV5-1	TRBJ2-7	TGCGCCAGCAGCCCCGGGACAGGGACGTGGGAGCAGTACTTC	CASSPGTGTWEQYF
-	-	TRBV11-2	TRBJ1-1	TGTGCCAGCAGCCACGGGACAAGTGAAGCTTTCTTT	CASSHGTSEAFF
few	TRBD2	TRBV7-8	TRBJ2-1	TGTGCCAGCAGCTCTAGCGGGAAAATAAACAATGAGCAGTTCTTC	CASSSSGKINNEQFF
few	TRBD1	TRBV5-6	TRBJ1-3	TGTGCCAGCAGCTCCGACCGGGACAGGAGCTCTGGAAACACCATATATTTT	CASSSDRDRSSGNTIYF
-	-	TRBV4-3	TRBJ2-7	TGCGCCAGCAGCCAAGTGAAGGGCTACGAGCAGTACTTC	CASSQVKGYEQYF